This TCR beta chain was identified in a study of post-analysis software for immune sequencing data (dated by TCRdb to about 2015). In the study overall: Recorded disease courses included relapsing-remitting, secondary progressive and progressive-relapsing multiple sclerosis, with some patients lacking subtype annotation. A subset of samples was prepared in parallel using single-end sample barcoding, then pooled and co-amplified after Illumina adapter ligation. The multiple sclerosis patient repertoires were compared with ten to eleven previously published healthy control repertoires from donors aged roughly 6 to 27 years. General findings and caveats noted by the study authors: Direct clustering with F measure revealed strong co-clustering of samples prepared in the same batch, which led to a batch-effect correction. Four to six TRBV segments, including TRBV5-6, TRBV5-1 and TRBV20-1, were significantly more frequent in patients than controls. The control group was slightly older than the multiple sclerosis patient group. Multiple sclerosis patients had significantly lower normalized Chao1 diversity than controls, a result that suggests substantial peripheral T-cell clonal expansion.

The sample holds a few counts of this clonotype. Its antigen remains unidentified. Base qualities are not recorded, but no much larger clone differs from it by a single base. TCR beta repertoires were profiled from peripheral blood of 13 young patients with multiple sclerosis to demonstrate the VDJtools post-analysis software. The patients with multiple sclerosis were children and adolescents between about 6 and 17 years of age. Libraries were built with PCR. TCRdb names Illumina HiSeq 2500 as the instrument used. To reduce PCR and sequencing biases, unique molecular identifiers were incorporated into the TCR beta cDNA libraries. Per 1 to 10 million input T cells, roughly 0.5 million cDNA molecules were obtained, such that each molecule approximated one T cell. Patient libraries were prepared and sequenced with the same protocol used for the earlier healthy control dataset. Samples belonging to the same batch were prepared together, multiplexed and sequenced on a shared HiSeq lane. The paper's processing steps were these. Raw barcoded reads were processed with MIGEC, and single-read molecular identifier groups were discarded before consensus assembly and CDR3 extraction. Clonotype tables were post-analysed with VDJtools, normalizing diversity by down-sampling all datasets to the smallest sample size. Repertoire overlap clustering matched CDR3 amino acid but not nucleotide sequences to correct batch-related cross-sample contamination. TCRdb reprocessed the public reads (quality trimming at Q25 with fastp, clone calling with MiXCR) and kept in-frame beta chains. Entries that share a CDR3 protein sequence are merged under the most common genes and DNA. For this entry, the V and J calls and clone size follow TCRdb and not the study's own pipeline. The sample table holds fewer than 700,000 distinct CDR3 sequences, of which around 40% were seen once. Jointly, the top ten make up about 1.5% of the sample.

Inclusive of the bounding cysteine and phenylalanine, the CDR3 is 13 residues long. The CDR3 DNA has 39 bases and is translated from base 1. CDR1 and CDR2, looked up from the germline V gene, are KGHDR and SFDVKD. Germline trimming: 7 bases from V, 0 bases from J; junction bases outside gene matches: 1. The clonotype was recovered from a girl under 18 with multiple sclerosis. The sample was blood. The rearranged chain carries TRBV24-1 and TRBJ1-1; 7 middle bases align to TRBD1. CDR3 sequence: CATRDRLNTEAFF. The DNA sequence reads TGTGCCACCAGGGACAGGCTGAACACTGAAGCTTTCTTT.